This T cell receptor (beta chain) was found in a study of identical twins. Worth noting for this clonotype: The antigen remains unidentified.

One entry per CDR3 protein results from TCRdb running MiXCR on the 5' RACE reads. The table has 750,000 to 950,000 distinct CDR3 sequences, over 9% seen once. Notes on the study in general: Within cord blood, abundant beta clonotypes carried fewer insertions, but memory repertoires showed no such trend. The authors drew conclusions from cross-sectional statistical analysis rather than following the same donors. Models predicted less out-of-frame TCR alpha sharing in monozygotic twins than was found. A partial confounding effect on zero-insertion analyses could come from invariant MAIT and iNKT cells.

The CDR3 has 13 amino acids. Germline values: CDR1 LGHDT, CDR2 YNNKEL (reference sequence). With 8 bases removed from V and 11 bases from J, the gap between germline ends came to 21 bases. The same data also contributed to another study, on yellow fever vaccine responses in identical twins.

The chain employs TRBV3-1 and TRBJ1-1; D unresolved. This TCR was sampled from a woman younger than 30 in good health. Sample: PBMCs. CDR3 DNA sequence: TGTGCCAGCCGCCCGGGAAGTGGAGGTTGGGCTTTCTTT. The encoded protein is CASRPGSGGWAFF.